This entry features one T cell receptor beta chain sequence. Germline CDR1 SGHTA, CDR2 FQGTGA. CDR3 length equals 14 residues. Trimming pared 6 bases from V and 1 base from J, leaving 12 bases between. This sample is part of a study of blood T cell repertoires in COVID-19. Study details: PBMCs, B-cell-depleted T cells, or T cells provided the cDNA or gDNA that made up the material.

Using immunoSEQ multiplex PCR, the repertoire was profiled, and TCRdb retains in-frame clones only, with some absent. The table shows around 92,000 clones, with 86% occurring only once. The TCR was taken from a woman aged 55 to 70 in a cohort sampled during active or convalescent COVID-19. V is TRBV7-3 and J is TRBJ1-1; perhaps TRBD1 as D (6 bases). Material: peripheral blood. The CDR3: CASSSGATNTEAFF. The DNA of the CDR3 is TGTGCCAGCAGTTCAGGGGCCACGAACACTGAAGCTTTCTTT.